These 20 T cell receptor beta chains share one sample of origin, sequenced in a study of CD8+CD57+ T cells in acquired aplastic anemia. Researchers used genomic DNA as the template to profile TCR beta VDJ and CDR3. TCRdb reprocessed the reads via MiXCR and lists one record per CDR3 protein. The sample lists about 75,000 distinct CDR3 sequences, roughly 72% seen once, with 65% to 85% in the top ten. By flow cytometry, patients selected for sequencing had shown an expansion of CD8+CD57+ cells. The sequenced material came from sorted CD4+, CD8+, or CD8+CD57+ T cells (not recorded which) from PBMCs. The receptor set was obtained from a human donor with aplastic anemia.

This chain joins TRBV7-6 and TRBJ2-5; D is undetermined. The V end was cut by 5 bases, the J end by 5 bases, with 12 bases between. Germline V gene sequence: CDR1 SGHVS, CDR2 FNYEAQ. The CDR3 extends over 13 amino acids. The CDR3, as DNA: TGTGCCAGCAGCCTAATCTTGCGGGAGACCCAGTACTTC. Its protein is CASSLILRETQYF.

The chain carries TRBV10-3 and TRBJ2-1, with 10 bases lining up with TRBD1. Per the germline V gene, CDR1 is ENHRY and CDR2 is SYGVKD. Trimming cost V 7 bases and J 3 bases; bases outside gene matches: 3. This CDR3 has 14 amino acids. As DNA, the CDR3 is TGTGCCATCACGGGACAGGGGAACTACAATGAGCAGTTCTTC. This codes for CAITGQGNYNEQFF.

The rearrangement joins TRBV20-1 to TRBJ2-7; TRBD1 might be the D (5 bases). Germline lookup yields CDR1 DFQATT and CDR2 SNEGSKA (reference sequence). V was trimmed by 2 bases and J by 6 bases, leaving 14 bases between them. The length of the CDR3 is 13 residues. The DNA of the CDR3 is TGCAGTGCTAGACCCCCCCAGGGTCGCGAGCAGTACTTC. Its protein is CSARPPQGREQYF.

The J gene is TRBJ2-7, the V gene TRBV30, with D possibly matching TRBD1 (5 bases). The CDR3 covers 15 residues. The V end lost 2 bases, the J end lost 0 bases, and 14 bases lay between the germline ends. From germline, CDR1 is GTSNPN and CDR2 SVGIG (reference sequence). Written as DNA, the CDR3 is TGTGCCTGGAGTCTAGGGCAGGGAATCTCCTACGAGCAGTACTTC. Amino acids: CAWSLGQGISYEQYF.

J is TRBJ2-5 and V is TRBV20-1, with TRBD2 matching over 13 bases. In germline, CDR1 is DFQATT, CDR2 SNEGSKA (reference sequence). V lost 0 bases, J lost 5 bases, and 3 bases stayed unmatched. The CDR3 contains 15 residues. CDR3 coding DNA: TGCAGTGCTAGAGATGTACTAGCGGGAGGGGAGACCCAGTACTTC. Amino acids: CSARDVLAGGETQYF.

V usage is TRBV10-3 and J usage is TRBJ1-6; 7 positions agree with TRBD1. CDR3 length: 15 amino acids. The germline CDR1 and CDR2 sequences are ENHRY and SYGVKD. V lost 4 bases to trimming and J lost 5 bases; unmatched junction nucleotides: 5. CDR3 amino acids: CAISGQGYDNSPLHF. DNA of the CDR3: TGTGCCATCAGTGGACAGGGATACGATAATTCACCCCTCCACTTT.

This chain links TRBV10-1 with TRBJ2-7, with a tentative D call TRBD2 (5 bases). Trimming left V 3 bases short and J 3 bases short, with 9 bases between. CDR1 is WNHNN, CDR2 SYGVQD, per germline (reference sequence). The length of the CDR3 is 13 residues. Here the CDR3 reads CASSEETIYEQYF. In DNA, the CDR3 is TGCGCCAGCAGTGAAGAGACTATCTACGAGCAGTACTTC.

The V call is TRBV29-1, the J call TRBJ2-5; a weak D match, TRBD2 (6 bases). Per germline, CDR1 SQVTM and CDR2 ANQGSEA. V was shortened by 7 bases and J by 7 bases, with 13 bases between the two germline ends. The CDR3 has 11 amino acids. The CDR3, as DNA: TGCAGCGGACGCCCCGGGGGGACCCAGTACTTC. It yields the protein CSGRPGGTQYF.

This clonotype was counted between two and nine times. The V and J genes are TRBV7-3 and TRBJ2-7; 7 bases match TRBD2. V shed 11 bases and J 2 bases; nucleotides not matched to a gene: 9. CDR1 is SGHTA and CDR2 is FQGTGA in the germline V gene. The CDR3 contains 13 residues. CDR3 residues: CASGPAGTYEQYF. In DNA, the CDR3 is TGTGCCTCGGGGCCAGCGGGAACCTACGAGCAGTACTTC.

This chain links TRBV2 with TRBJ1-5; D uncertain. Germline-derived CDR1 and CDR2 are SNHLY and FYNNEI. The ends were cut back, 7 bases at V and 3 bases at J, with 10 bases in the middle. This CDR3 comprises 13 residues. The CDR3 reads CASNGGNNQPQHF. The CDR3 coding sequence is TGTGCCAGCAACGGCGGGAACAATCAGCCCCAGCATTTT.

The chain couples TRBV29-1 to TRBJ2-5; D may be TRBD1 (6 bases). Looked up from germline, CDR1 is SQVTM and CDR2 is ANQGSEA. The CDR3 extends over 13 amino acids. Between the trimmed V and J ends, which lost 6 bases and 4 bases, there was a span of 15 bases. The DNA of the CDR3 is TGCAGCGTCCGGCAGGGGCAGGGAGAGACCCAGTACTTC. Its protein is CSVRQGQGETQYF.

As for this clonotype: An end of the junction does not agree with germline; a read error may underlie this. The genes are TRBV29-1 and TRBJ2-7; D may be TRBD1 (6 bases). The germline CDR1 and CDR2 sequences are SQVTM and ANQGSEA. The CDR3 has 13 amino acids. CDR3: CSVEGTEPYDQYF. CDR3 sequence (DNA): TGCAGCGTTGAAGGGACAGAACCCTACGATCAGTACTTC.

J is TRBJ1-1 and V is TRBV6-1; D may be TRBD1 (6 bases). CDR3 length: 12 amino acids. From germline, CDR1 is MNHNS and CDR2 SASEGT. Trimming left V 5 bases short and J 5 bases short, with 9 bases between. This chain's CDR3 is CASSRGGTEAFF. Written as DNA, the CDR3 is TGTGCCAGCAGTCGAGGGGGGACTGAAGCTTTCTTT.

V gene TRBV19 combines with J gene TRBJ1-4; no firm D call. Germline CDR1 and CDR2: LNHDA and SQIVND (reference sequence). V lost 3 bases to trimming and J lost 11 bases, with 7 bases between them. The CDR3 contains 11 residues. This chain's CDR3 is CASSIVGKLFF. The CDR3 DNA reads TGTGCCAGTAGTATTGTGGGGAAACTGTTTTTT.

The chain links TRBV25-1 to TRBJ2-3, with D perhaps TRBD1 (6 bases). The CDR3 consists of 15 residues. Germline loops: CDR1 MGHDK, CDR2 SYGVNS. Trimming pared 9 bases from V and 2 bases from J, leaving 18 bases between. The CDR3 loop is CARRAHRTDTDTQYF. CDR3 coding DNA: TGTGCCAGAAGGGCTCATCGGACAGACACAGATACGCAGTATTTT.

This chain uses TRBV20-1 with TRBJ2-7; D is undetermined. V lost 3 bases, J lost 4 bases, and 16 bases lay in between. Germline CDR1 DFQATT, CDR2 SNEGSKA (reference sequence). This CDR3 has 14 residues. CDR3 sequence reads: CSARVVGLGYEQYF. CDR3 DNA sequence: TGCAGTGCTAGGGTCGTGGGTCTTGGTTACGAGCAGTACTTC.

This clonotype was picked up one time. At one end, the junction sequence differs from germline, possibly due to a read error. The rearrangement uses TRBV10-1 and TRBJ2-3; D is ambiguous. Looked up from germline, CDR1 is WNHNN and CDR2 is SYGVQD (reference sequence). The CDR3 length is 14 residues. The chain's CDR3 is CDSSESRTTDTQYF. Written as DNA, the CDR3 is TGCGACAGCAGTGAGTCGAGGACCACAGATACGCAGTATTTT.

In this sample, this clonotype turned up a few times. The chain combines TRBV24-1 with TRBJ1-2; 9 bases align to TRBD1. J was trimmed by 7 bases and V by 3 bases; bases with no gene match: 5. From germline, CDR1 is KGHDR and CDR2 SFDVKD. The CDR3 runs 14 residues. The CDR3 DNA is TGTGCCACCAGTGATCGGGGACAGGGCGCTGGCTACACCTTC. It is translated as CATSDRGQGAGYTF.

In the case of this clonotype: At one of its ends the junction is not consistent with the germline gene, which may arise from a read error. The chain carries TRBV7-2 and TRBJ2-5; TRBD1 matches at 7 bases. From germline, CDR1 is SGHTA and CDR2 FQGNSA. The CDR3 has 15 residues. The CDR3 DNA sequence: TGCGCCAGCAGCCCCACCGCGGCAGGGGGAGAGACCCAGTACTTC. Its translation is CASSPTAAGGETQYF.

The chain couples TRBV2 to TRBJ1-2; 7 bases line up with TRBD1. The CDR3 totals 12 residues. Germline V lookup: CDR1 SNHLY, CDR2 FYNNEI. The V and J ends lost 7 bases and 8 bases, in that order; junction bases with no gene match: 7. CDR3: CASTLDRRGYTF. The CDR3, as DNA: TGTGCCAGCACCCTGGACAGGCGCGGCTACACCTTC. The full variable domain, with the rest looked up from reference TRBV2 and TRBJ1-2, is EPEVTQTPSHQVTQMGQEVILRCVPISNHLYFYWYRQILGQKVEFLVSFYNNEISEKSEIFDDQFSVERPDGSNFTLKIRSTKLEDSAMYFCASTLDRRGYTFGSGTRLTVV.